Listed below are T cell receptor beta chains from one sample, sequenced in a study of blood T cell repertoires in COVID-19. Here immunoSEQ multiplex PCR was the method, and the copy in TCRdb shows in-frame clones only, minus some. The sample consists of about 140,000 clones, around four fifths of them appearing once. Specimen: peripheral blood. The receptors originated from a human donor in a cohort sampled during active COVID-19. Each CDR3 is given with its conserved first and last residue. The D gene is left open where the match is weak. Where a row states a size, it is once, few, many or the class of an expanded clone; other rows omit it.

v_call	j_call	d_call	clone_size	cdr3_aa	cdr3_nt
TRBV13	TRBJ1-3	TRBD1	NA	CASSHRIGTGDGNTIYF	TGTGCCAGCAGCCATCGCATTGGGACAGGGGATGGAAACACCATATATTTT
TRBV5-8	TRBJ1-5	TRBD1	NA	CASSRYSGQGYLSNQPQHF	TGTGCCAGCAGCCGATACTCTGGACAGGGCTATTTGAGCAATCAGCCCCAGCATTTT
TRBV7-9	TRBJ1-6	NA	few	CASSLVQGSPLHF	TGTGCCAGCAGCTTAGTGCAGGGTTCACCCCTCCACTTT
TRBV2	TRBJ2-1	TRBD2	NA	CASRILAGAEQFF	TGTGCCAGCAGGATACTAGCGGGAGCTGAGCAGTTCTTC
TRBV16	TRBJ2-1	NA	NA	CASSRQGGNEQFF	TGTGCCAGCAGCCGGCAGGGGGGAAATGAGCAGTTCTTC
TRBV2	TRBJ1-1	NA	NA	CARSIRTGTSNTEAFF	TGTGCCAGATCTATTCGAACCGGGACATCGAACACTGAAGCTTTCTTT
TRBV30	TRBJ1-1	NA	NA	CAWREGMNTEAFF	TGTGCCTGGAGAGAGGGCATGAACACTGAAGCTTTCTTT
TRBV28	TRBJ2-7	NA	NA	CASSSKQASDEQYF	TGTGCCAGCAGTTCCAAGCAGGCATCCGACGAGCAGTACTTC
TRBV28	TRBJ1-6	NA	NA	CASCPGGAGNSPLHF	TGTGCCAGCTGCCCGGGGGGGGCGGGTAATTCACCCCTCCACTTT
TRBV6-5	TRBJ2-2	NA	NA	CASTPRTGLAGELFF	TGTGCCAGCACCCCACGTACAGGCCTGGCCGGGGAGCTGTTTTTT
TRBV6-5	TRBJ2-5	NA	NA	CASSPVRGSRETQYF	TGTGCCAGCAGCCCGGTCCGGGGGTCCCGGGAGACCCAGTACTTC
TRBV5-1	TRBJ2-5	TRBD2	NA	CASSLEIAGAKETQYF	TGCGCCAGCAGCTTGGAAATAGCGGGGGCGAAAGAGACCCAGTACTTC